This TCR beta chain originates from a study of PD-L1 blockade in urothelial cancer. As for the study in general: The study started patients on atezolizumab in about 2014, giving 1,200 mg intravenously every 3 weeks. General observations from the study: Those with durable benefit had larger increases in tumor-associated blood clones at 3 weeks.

Method: immunoSEQ multiplex PCR; TCRdb's copy keeps in-frame clones and lacks some. The sample records about 42,000 clones, roughly four fifths being singletons. As to this clone: The target antigen is unknown.

CDR3 length: 13 amino acids. Germline V CDR1 and CDR2: SGHRS, YFSETQ. V lost 2 bases to trimming and J lost 4 bases, with 8 bases between them. Between 1 and 8 samples per patient were obtained, pretreatment and on-treatment. The specimen comprised PBMCs, sampled around atezolizumab (anti-PD-L1) treatment. The sequence was collected from a man aged 65 to 79 with urothelial cancer. The chain has TRBV5-1 and TRBJ2-3; D may be TRBD2 (5 bases). DNA of the CDR3: TGCGCCAGCAGCTTCAACGGGGCAGATACGCAGTATTTT. It is translated as CASSFNGADTQYF.